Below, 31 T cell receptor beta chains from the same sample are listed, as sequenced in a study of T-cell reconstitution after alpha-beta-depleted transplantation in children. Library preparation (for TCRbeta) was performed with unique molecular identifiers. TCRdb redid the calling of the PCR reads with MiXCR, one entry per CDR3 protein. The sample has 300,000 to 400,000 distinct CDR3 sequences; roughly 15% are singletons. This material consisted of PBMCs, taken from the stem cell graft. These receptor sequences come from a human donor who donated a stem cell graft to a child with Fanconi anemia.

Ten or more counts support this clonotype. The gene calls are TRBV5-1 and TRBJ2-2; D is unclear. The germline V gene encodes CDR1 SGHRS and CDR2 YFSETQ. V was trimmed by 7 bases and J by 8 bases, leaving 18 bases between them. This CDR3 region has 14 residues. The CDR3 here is CASSPTPREGELFF. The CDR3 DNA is TGCGCCAGCTCGCCGACCCCTCGTGAGGGGGAGCTGTTTTTT. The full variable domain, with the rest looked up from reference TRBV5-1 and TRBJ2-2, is KAGVTQTPRYLIKTRGQQVTLSCSPISGHRSVSWYQQTPGQGLQFLFEYFSETQRNKGNFPGRFSGRQFSNSRSEMNVSTLELGDSALYLCASSPTPREGELFFGEGSRLTVL.

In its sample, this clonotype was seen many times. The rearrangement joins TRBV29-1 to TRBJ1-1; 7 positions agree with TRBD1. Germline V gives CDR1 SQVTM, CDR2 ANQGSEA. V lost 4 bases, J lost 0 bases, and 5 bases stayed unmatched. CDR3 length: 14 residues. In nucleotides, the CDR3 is TGCAGCGTTGGACAGGGAGGTTTGAACACTGAAGCTTTCTTT. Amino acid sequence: CSVGQGGLNTEAFF. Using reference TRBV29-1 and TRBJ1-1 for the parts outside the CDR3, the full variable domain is SAVISQKPSRDICQRGTSLTIQCQVDSQVTMMFWYRQQPGQSLTLIATANQGSEATYESGFVIDKFPISRPNLTFSTLTVSNMSPEDSSIYLCSVGQGGLNTEAFFGQGTRLTVV.

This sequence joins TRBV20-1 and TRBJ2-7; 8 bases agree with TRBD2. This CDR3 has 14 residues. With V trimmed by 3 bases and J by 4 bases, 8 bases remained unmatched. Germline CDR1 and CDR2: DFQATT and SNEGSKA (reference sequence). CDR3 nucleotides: TGCAGTGCTAGCGGGGGGGGGCTCTATTACGAGCAGTACTTC. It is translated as CSASGGGLYYEQYF.

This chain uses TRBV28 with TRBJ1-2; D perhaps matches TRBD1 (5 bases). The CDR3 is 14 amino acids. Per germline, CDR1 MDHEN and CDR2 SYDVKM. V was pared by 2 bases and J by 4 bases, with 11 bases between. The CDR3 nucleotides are TGTGCCAGCAGTTTAGAAATACAGGCCTATGGCTACACCTTC. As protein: CASSLEIQAYGYTF.

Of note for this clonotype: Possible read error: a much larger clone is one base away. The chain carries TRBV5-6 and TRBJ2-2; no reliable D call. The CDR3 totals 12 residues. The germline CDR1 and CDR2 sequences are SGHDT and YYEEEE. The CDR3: CASSRSTRELFF. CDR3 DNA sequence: TGTGCCAGCAGCCGCAGCACCCGGGAGCTGTTTTTT. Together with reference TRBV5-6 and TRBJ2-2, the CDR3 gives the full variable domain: DAGVTQSPTHLIKTRGQQVTLRCSPKSGHDTVSWYQQALGQGPQFIFQYYEEEERQRGNFPDRFSGHQFPNYSSELNVNALLLGDSALYLCASSRSTRELFFGEGSRLTVL.

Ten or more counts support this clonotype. Here the CDR3 reads CASSRTGTNTEAFF. For the CDR3, the DNA is TGCGCCAGCAGCCGGACAGGGACGAACACTGAAGCTTTCTTT. The rearrangement joins TRBV5-1 to TRBJ1-1; 8 bases align to TRBD1. CDR3 length: 14 amino acids. Per the germline V gene, CDR1 is SGHRS and CDR2 is YFSETQ. Germline trimming cut 4 bases from V and 1 base from J; bases unmatched to any gene: 3.

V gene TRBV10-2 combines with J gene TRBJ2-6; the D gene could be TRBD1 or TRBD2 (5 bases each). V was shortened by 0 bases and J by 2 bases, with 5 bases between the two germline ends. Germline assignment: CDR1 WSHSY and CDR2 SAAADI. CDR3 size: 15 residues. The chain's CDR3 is CASSESGAGANVLTF. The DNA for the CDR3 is TGCGCCAGCAGTGAGTCGGGGGCTGGGGCCAACGTCCTGACTTTC.

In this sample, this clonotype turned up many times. The CDR3 coding sequence is TGTGCCAGCAGTTCAGCGGGCGCATCACCCCTCCACTTT. Encoded protein: CASSSAGASPLHF. The chain uses TRBV6-6 and TRBJ1-6; unclear D gene. This CDR3 comprises 13 residues. V dropped 4 bases and J dropped 10 bases, with 11 bases sitting between them. Germline V lookup: CDR1 MNHNY, CDR2 SVGAGI (reference sequence).

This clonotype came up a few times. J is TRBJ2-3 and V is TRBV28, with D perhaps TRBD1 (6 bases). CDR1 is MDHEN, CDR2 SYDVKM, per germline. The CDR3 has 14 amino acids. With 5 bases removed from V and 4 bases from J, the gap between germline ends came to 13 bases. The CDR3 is CASSPRTDADTQYF. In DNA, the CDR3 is TGTGCCAGCAGTCCTAGGACAGATGCAGATACGCAGTATTTT.

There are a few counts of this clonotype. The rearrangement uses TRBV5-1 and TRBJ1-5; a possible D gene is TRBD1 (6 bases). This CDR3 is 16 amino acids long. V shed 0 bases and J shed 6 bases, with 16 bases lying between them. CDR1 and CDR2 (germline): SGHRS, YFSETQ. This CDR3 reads CASSLGSGAEGQPQHF. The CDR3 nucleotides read TGCGCCAGCAGCTTGGGCTCAGGGGCTGAAGGTCAGCCCCAGCATTTT.

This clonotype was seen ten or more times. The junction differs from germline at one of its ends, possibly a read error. The CDR3 DNA reads TGTGCCAGCAGCTTGTCCGGCCAAGAGACCCAGTACTTC. Protein sequence: CASSLSGQETQYF. The chain recombines TRBV5-1 with TRBJ2-5; D unresolved. The germline V gene has CDR1 SGHRS and CDR2 YFSETQ. This CDR3 comprises 13 residues. Looking up the rest from reference TRBV5-1 and TRBJ2-5 gives the full variable domain: KAGVTQTPRYLIKTRGQQVTLSCSPISGHRSVSWYQQTPGQGLQFLFEYFSETQRNKGNFPGRFSGRQFSNSRSEMNVSTLELGDSALYLCASSLSGQETQYFGPGTRLLVL.

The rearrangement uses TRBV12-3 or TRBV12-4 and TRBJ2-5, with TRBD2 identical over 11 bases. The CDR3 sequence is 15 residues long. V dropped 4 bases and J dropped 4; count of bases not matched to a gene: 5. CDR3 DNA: TGTGCCAGCAGTTCGCTAGCGGGGGGATCAGAGACCCAGTACTTC. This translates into CASSSLAGGSETQYF.

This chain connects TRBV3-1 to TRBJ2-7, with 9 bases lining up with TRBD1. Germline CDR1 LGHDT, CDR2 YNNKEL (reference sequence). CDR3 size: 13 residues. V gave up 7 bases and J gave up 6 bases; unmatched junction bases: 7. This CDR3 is CASNQGTGSEQYV. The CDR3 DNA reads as TGTGCCAGCAACCAGGGGACAGGGAGCGAGCAGTACGTC.

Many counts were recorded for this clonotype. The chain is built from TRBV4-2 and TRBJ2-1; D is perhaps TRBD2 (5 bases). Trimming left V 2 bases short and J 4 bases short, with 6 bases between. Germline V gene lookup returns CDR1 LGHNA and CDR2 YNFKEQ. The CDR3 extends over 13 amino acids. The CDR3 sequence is CASSQRGYNEQFF. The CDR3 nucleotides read TGTGCCAGCAGCCAACGGGGTTACAATGAGCAGTTCTTC.

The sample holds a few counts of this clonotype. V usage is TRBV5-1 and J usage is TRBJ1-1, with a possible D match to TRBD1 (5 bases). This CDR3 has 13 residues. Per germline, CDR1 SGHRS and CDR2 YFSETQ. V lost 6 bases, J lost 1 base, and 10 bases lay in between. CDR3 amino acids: CASKRGENTEAFF. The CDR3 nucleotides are TGCGCCAGCAAGAGGGGAGAGAACACTGAAGCTTTCTTT.

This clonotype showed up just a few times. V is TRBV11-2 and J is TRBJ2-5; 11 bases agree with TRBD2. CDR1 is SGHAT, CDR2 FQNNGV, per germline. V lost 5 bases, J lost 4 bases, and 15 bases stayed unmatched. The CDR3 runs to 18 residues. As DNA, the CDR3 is TGTGCCAGCAGCCCCAATGGGTTAGCGGGGGGGCAGGGAGAGACCCAGTACTTC. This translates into CASSPNGLAGGQGETQYF.

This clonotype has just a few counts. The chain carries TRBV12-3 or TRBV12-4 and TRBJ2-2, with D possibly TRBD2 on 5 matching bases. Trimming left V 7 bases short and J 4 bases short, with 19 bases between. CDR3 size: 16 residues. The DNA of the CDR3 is TGTGCCAGCACCCCTTCCGGCCGCCGGGGCACCGGGGAGCTGTTTTTT. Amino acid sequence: CASTPSGRRGTGELFF.

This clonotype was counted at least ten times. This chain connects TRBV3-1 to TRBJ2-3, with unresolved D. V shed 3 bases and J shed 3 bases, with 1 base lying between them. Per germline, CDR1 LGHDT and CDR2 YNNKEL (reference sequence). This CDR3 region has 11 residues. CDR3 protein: CASSQTDTQYF. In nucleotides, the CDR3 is TGTGCCAGCAGCCAGACAGATACGCAGTATTTT.

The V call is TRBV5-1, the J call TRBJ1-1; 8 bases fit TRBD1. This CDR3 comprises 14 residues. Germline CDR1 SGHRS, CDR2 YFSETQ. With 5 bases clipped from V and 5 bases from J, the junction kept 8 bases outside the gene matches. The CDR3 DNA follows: TGCGCCAGCAGACCGGACAGGGCGACGACTGAAGCTTTCTTT. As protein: CASRPDRATTEAFF.

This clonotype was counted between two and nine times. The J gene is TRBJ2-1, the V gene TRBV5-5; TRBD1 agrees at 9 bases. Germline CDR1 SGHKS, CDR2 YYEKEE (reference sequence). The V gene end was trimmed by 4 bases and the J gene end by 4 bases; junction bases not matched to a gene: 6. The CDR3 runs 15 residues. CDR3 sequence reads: CASSPGDRAYNEQFF. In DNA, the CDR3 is TGTGCCAGCAGCCCCGGGGACAGGGCTTACAATGAGCAGTTCTTC.

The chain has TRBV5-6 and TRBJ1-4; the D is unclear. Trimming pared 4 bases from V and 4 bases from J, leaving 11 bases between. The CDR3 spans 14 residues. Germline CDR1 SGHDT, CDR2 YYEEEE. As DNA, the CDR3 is TGTGCCAGCAGCCTCAACCTATTTAATGAAAAACTGTTTTTT. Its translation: CASSLNLFNEKLFF.

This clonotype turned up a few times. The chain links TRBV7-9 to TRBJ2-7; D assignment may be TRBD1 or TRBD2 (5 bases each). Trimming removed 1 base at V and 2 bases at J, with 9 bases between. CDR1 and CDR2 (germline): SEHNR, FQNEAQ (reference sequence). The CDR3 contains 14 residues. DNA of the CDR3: TGTGCCAGCAGCTTAGATGGGACCCCCTACGAGCAGTACTTC. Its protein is CASSLDGTPYEQYF.

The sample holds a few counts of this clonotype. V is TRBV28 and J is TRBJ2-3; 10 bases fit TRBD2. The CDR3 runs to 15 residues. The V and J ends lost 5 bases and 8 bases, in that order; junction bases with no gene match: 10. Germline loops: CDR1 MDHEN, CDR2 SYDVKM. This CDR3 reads CASSSPAGGPGTQYF. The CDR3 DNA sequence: TGTGCCAGCAGTAGCCCAGCGGGGGGGCCGGGTACGCAGTATTTT. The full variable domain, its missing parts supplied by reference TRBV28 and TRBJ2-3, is DVKVTQSSRYLVKRTGEKVFLECVQDMDHENMFWYRQDPGLGLRLIYFSYDVKMKEKGDIPEGYSVSREKKERFSLILESASTNQTSMYLCASSSPAGGPGTQYFGPGTRLTVL.

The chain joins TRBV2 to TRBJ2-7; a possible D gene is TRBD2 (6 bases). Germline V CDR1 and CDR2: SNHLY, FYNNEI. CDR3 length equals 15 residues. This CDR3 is CASSEARQGGDEQYV. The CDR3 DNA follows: TGTGCCAGCAGCGAAGCCCGGCAGGGAGGCGACGAGCAGTACGTC.

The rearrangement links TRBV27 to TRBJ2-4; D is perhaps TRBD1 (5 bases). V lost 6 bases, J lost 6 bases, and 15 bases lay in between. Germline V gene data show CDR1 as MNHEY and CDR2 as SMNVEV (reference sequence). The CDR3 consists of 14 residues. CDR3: CASSSLTAGNIQYF. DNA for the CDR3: TGTGCCAGCAGCTCCCTGACAGCAGGAAACATTCAGTACTTC.

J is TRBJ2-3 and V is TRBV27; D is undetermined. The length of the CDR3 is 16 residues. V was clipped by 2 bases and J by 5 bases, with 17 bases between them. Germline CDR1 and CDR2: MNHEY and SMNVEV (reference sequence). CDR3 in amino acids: CASSLAPDQFGDTQYF. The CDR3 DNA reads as TGTGCCAGCAGTTTAGCTCCGGACCAGTTCGGAGATACGCAGTATTTT.

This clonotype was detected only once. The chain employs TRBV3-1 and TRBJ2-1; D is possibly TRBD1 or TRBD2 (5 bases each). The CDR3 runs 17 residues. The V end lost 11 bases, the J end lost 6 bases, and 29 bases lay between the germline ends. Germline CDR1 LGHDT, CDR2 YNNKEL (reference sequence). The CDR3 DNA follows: TGTGCCTCCTGCCAACCGGACATAACCACCCGGGGCAATGAGCAGTTCTTC. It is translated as CASCQPDITTRGNEQFF.

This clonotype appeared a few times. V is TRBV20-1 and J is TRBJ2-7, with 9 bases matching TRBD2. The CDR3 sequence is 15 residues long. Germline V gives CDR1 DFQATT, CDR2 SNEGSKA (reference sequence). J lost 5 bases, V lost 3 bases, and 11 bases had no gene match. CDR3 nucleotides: TGCAGTGCTAGCCATAATAGCGGGGGATTAGACGAGCAGTACTTC. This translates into CSASHNSGGLDEQYF.

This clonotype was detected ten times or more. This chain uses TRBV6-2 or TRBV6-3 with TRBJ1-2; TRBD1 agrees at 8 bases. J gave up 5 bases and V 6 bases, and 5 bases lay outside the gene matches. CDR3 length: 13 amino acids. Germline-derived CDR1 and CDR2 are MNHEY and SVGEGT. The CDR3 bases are TGTGCCAGCAGATCGGACAGGGCGTATGGCTACACCTTC. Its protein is CASRSDRAYGYTF.

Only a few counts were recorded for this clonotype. The CDR3, as DNA: TGCGCCAGCAGCCTTTCAGGGAAAGGCTACACCTTC. Amino acids: CASSLSGKGYTF. The chain links TRBV4-3 to TRBJ1-2, with D possibly being TRBD1 (5 bases). The CDR3 extends over 12 amino acids. The V gene's germline CDR1 is LGHNA and CDR2 YSLEER. V was cut by 4 bases and J by 8 bases, with 11 bases left in between.

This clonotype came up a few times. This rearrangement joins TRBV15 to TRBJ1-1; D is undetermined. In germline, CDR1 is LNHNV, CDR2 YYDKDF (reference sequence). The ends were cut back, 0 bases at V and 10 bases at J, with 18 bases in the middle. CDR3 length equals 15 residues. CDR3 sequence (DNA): TGTGCCACCAGCAGAGATCGGGAAGTTATGGGTGCAGCTTTCTTT. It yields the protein CATSRDREVMGAAFF.